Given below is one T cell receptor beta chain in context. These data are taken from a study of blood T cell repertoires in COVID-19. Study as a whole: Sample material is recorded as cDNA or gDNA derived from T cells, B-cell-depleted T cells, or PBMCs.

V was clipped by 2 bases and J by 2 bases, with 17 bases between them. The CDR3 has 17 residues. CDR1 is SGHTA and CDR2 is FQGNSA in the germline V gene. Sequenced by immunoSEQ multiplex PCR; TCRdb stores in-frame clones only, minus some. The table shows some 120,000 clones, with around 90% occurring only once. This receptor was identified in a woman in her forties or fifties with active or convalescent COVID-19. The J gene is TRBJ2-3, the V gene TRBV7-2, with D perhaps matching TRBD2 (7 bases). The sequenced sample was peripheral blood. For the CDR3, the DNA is TGTGCCAGCAGCTTAAAGGGGGGAGGGCTCAACACAGATACGCAGTATTTT. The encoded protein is CASSLKGGGLNTDTQYF.